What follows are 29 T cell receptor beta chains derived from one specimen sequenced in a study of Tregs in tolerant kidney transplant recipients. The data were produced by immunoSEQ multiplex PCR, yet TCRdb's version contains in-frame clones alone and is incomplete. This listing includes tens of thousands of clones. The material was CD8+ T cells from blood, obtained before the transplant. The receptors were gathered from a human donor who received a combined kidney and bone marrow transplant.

The CDR3 sequence is CASRRGLVTEAFF. CDR3 bases read: TGTGCCAGTCGACGAGGGTTGGTCACTGAA. The chain carries TRBV19 and TRBJ1-1, with no clear D. The read falls 3 residues short of the CDR3 end, and the missing part is taken from the germline J gene. Trimming pared 8 bases from V and 4 bases from J, leaving 14 bases between. The CDR3 is 13 residues long. CDR1 is LNHDA, CDR2 SQIVND, per germline (reference sequence).

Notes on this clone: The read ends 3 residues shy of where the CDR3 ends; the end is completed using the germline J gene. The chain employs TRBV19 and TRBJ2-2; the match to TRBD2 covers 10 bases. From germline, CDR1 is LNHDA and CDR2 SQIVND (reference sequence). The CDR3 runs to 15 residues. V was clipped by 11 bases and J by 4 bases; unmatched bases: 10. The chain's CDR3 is CASEGLAEGTGELFF. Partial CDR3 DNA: TGTGCCTCCGAAGGACTAGCGGAAGGCACCGGGGAG.

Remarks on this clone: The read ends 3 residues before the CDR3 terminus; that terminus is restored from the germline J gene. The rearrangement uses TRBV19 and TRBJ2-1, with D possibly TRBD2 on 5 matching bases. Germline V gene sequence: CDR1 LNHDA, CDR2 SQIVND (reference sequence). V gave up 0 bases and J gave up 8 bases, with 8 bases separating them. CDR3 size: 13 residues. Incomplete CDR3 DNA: TGTGCCAGTAGTATAGATCAGGAGGATGAG. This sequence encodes CASSIDQEDE. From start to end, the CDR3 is CASSIDQEDEQFF.

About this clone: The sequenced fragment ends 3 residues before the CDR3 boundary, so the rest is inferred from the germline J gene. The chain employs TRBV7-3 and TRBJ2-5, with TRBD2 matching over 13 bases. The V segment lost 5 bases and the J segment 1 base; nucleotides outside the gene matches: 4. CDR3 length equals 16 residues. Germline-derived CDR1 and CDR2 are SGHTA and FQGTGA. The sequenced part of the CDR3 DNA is TGTGCCAGCAGCCGAGGACTAGCGGGAGCCCAAGAGACC. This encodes CASSRGLAGAQET. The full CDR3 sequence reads CASSRGLAGAQETQYF.

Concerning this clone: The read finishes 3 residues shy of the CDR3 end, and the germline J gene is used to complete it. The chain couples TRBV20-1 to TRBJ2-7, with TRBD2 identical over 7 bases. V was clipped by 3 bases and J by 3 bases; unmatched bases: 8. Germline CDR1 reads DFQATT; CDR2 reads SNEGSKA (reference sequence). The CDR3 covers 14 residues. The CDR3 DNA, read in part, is TGCAGTGCTAGTGGGCGGGAGTTCTTCTACGAG. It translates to CSASGREFFYE. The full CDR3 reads CSASGREFFYEQYF.

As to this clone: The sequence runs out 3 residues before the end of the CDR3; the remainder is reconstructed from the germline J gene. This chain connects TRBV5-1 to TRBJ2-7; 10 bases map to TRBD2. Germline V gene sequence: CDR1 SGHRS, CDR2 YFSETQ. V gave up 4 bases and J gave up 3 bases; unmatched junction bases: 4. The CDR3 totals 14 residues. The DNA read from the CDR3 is TGCGCCAGCAGCACCCAGCGGGAGGGCTACGAG. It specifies CASSTQREGYE. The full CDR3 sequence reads CASSTQREGYEQYF.

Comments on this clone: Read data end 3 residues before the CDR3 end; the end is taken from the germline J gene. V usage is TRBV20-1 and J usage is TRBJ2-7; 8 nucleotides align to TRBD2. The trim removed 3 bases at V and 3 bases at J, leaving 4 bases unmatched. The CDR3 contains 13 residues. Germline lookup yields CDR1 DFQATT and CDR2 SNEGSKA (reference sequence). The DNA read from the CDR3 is TGCAGTGCTAGTCGGGGGGGAAGCTACGAG. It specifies CSASRGGSYE. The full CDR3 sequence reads CSASRGGSYEQYF.

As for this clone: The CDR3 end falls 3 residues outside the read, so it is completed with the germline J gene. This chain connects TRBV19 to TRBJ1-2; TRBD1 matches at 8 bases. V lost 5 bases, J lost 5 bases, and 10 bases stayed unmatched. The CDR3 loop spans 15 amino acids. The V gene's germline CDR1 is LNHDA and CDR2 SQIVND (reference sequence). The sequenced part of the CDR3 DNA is TGTGCCAGTAGTTCCTCCTCGGGACAGGAGTATGGC. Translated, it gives CASSSSSGQEYG. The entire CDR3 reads CASSSSSGQEYGYTF.

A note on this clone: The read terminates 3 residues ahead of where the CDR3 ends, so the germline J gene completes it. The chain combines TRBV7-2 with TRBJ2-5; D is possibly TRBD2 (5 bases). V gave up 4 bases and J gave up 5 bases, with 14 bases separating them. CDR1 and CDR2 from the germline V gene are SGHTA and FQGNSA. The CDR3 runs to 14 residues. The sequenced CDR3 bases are TGTGCCAGCAGCTCCTATCGGGGTGAGGAGACC. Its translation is CASSSYRGEET. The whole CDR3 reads CASSSYRGEETQYF.

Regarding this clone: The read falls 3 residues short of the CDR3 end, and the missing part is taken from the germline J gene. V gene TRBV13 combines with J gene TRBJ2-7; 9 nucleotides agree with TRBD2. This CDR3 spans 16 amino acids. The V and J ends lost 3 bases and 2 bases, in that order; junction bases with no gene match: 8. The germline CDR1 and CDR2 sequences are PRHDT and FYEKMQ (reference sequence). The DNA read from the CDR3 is TGTGCCAGCAGCTTCGGCGCTGCGGGAGGGCCCTACGAG. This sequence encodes CASSFGAAGGPYE. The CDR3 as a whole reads CASSFGAAGGPYEQYF.

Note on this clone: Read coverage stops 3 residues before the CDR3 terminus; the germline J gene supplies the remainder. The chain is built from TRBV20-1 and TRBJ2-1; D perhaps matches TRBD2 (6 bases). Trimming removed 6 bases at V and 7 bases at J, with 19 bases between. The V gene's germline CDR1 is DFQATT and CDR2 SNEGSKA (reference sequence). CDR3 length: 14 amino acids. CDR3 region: CSATPAGLGNEQFF. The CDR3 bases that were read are TGCAGTGCCACTCCCGCGGGATTAGGGAATGAG.

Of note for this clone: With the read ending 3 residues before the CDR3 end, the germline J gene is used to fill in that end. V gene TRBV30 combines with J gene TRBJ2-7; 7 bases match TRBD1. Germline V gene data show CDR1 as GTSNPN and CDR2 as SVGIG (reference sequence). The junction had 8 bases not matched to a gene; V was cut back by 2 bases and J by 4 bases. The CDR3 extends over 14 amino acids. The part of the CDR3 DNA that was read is TGTGCCTGGAGTTCCGGACAGGCTCAATACGAG. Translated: CAWSSGQAQYE. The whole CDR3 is CAWSSGQAQYEQYF.

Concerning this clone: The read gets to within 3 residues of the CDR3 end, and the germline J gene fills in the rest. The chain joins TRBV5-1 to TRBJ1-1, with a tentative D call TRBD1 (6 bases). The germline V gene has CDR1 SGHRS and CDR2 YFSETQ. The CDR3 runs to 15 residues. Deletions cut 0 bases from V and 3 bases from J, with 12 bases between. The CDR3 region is CASSLVPGADTEAFF. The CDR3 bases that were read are TGCGCCAGCAGCTTGGTCCCAGGGGCGGACACTGAA.

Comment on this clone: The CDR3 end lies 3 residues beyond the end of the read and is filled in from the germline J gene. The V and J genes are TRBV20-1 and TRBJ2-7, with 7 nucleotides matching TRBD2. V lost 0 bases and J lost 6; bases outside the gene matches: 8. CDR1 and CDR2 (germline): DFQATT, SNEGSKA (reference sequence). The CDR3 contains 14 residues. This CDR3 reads CSARELGPGGEQYF. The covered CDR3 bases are TGCAGTGCTAGAGAACTAGGGCCGGGGGGCGAG.

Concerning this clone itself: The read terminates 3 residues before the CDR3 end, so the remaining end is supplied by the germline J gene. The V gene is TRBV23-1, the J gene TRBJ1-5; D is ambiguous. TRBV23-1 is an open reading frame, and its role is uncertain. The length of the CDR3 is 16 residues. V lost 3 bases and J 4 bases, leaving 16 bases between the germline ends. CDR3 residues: CASSHRMKRGNQPQHF. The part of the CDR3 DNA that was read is TGCGCCAGCAGTCACCGCATGAAGCGTGGGAATCAGCCC.

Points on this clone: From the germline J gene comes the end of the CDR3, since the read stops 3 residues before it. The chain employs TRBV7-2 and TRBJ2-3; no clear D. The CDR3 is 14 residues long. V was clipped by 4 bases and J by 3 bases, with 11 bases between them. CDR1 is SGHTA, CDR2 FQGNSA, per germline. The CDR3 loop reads CASSSPSPTDTQYF. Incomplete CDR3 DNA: TGTGCCAGCAGCTCCCCAAGCCCGACAGATACG.

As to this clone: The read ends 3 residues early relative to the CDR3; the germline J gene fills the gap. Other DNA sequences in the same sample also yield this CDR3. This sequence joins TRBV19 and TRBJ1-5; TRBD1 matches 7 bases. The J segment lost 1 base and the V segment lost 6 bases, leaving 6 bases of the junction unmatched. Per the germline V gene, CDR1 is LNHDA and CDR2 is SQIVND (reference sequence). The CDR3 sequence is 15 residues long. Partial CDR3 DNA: TGTGCCAGTAGCTCATTCAGGGGGAGCAATCAGCCC. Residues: CASSSFRGSNQP. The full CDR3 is CASSSFRGSNQPQHF.

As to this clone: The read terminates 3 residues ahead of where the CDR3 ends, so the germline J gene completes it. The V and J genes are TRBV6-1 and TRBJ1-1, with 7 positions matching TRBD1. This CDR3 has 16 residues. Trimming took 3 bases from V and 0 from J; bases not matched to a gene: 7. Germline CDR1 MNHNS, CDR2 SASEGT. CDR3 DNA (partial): TGTGCCAGCAGTGAGGGTGACAGGGCCATGAACACTGAA. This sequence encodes CASSEGDRAMNTE. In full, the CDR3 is CASSEGDRAMNTEAFF.

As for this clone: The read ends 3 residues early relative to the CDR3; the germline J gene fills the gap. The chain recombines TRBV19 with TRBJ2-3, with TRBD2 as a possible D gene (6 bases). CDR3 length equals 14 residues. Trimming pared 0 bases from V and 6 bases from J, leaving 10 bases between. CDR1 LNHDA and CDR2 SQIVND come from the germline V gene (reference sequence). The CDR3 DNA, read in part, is TGTGCCAGTAGTATAGAACTAGCTATGGATACG. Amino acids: CASSIELAMDT. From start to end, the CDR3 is CASSIELAMDTQYF.

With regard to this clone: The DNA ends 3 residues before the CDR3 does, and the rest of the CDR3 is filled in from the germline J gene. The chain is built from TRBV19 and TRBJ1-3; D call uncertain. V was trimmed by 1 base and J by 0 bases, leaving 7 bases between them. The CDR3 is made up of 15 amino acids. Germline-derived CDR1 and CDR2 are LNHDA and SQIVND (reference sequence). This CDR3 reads CASSIATYSGNTIYF. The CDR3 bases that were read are TGTGCCAGTAGTATAGCCACTTACTCTGGAAACACC.

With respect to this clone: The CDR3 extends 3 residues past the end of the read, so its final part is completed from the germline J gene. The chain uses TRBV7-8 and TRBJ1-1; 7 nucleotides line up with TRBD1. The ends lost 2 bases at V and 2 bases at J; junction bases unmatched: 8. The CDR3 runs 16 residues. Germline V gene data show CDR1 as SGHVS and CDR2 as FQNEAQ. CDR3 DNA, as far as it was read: TGTGCCAGCAGCTTACTACCCCAGGGGGGTAACACTGAA. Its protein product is CASSLLPQGGNTE. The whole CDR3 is CASSLLPQGGNTEAFF.

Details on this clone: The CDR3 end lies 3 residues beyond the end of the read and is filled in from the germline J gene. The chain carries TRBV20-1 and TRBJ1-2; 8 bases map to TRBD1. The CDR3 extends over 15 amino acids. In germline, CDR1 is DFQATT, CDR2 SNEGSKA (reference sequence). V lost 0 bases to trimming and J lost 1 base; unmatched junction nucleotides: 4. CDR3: CSARDPGQVNYGYTF. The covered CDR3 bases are TGCAGTGCTAGAGATCCGGGACAGGTTAACTATGGC.

The CDR3 DNA, read in part, is TGCAGCGTTGATAACTCCGACAGGGAACTTAACTATGGC. This gives the protein CSVDNSDRELNYG. From start to end, the CDR3 is CSVDNSDRELNYGYTF. The V gene is TRBV29-1, the J gene TRBJ1-2, with 7 bases aligning to TRBD1. The observed sequence ends 3 residues before the CDR3 terminus, with the missing tail filled in from the germline J gene. The CDR3 is 16 amino acids. Trimming at V came to 3 bases and at J to 1 base, leaving 11 bases not matched to a gene. CDR1 is SQVTM and CDR2 is ANQGSEA in the germline V gene.

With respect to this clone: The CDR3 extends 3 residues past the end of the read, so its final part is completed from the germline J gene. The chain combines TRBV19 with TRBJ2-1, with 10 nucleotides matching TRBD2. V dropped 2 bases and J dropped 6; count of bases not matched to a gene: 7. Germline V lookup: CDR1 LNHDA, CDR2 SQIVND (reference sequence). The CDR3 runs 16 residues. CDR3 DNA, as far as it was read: TGTGCCAGTAGTATACTCTTCCGGACTAGCGGCAATGAG. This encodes CASSILFRTSGNE. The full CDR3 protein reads CASSILFRTSGNEQFF.

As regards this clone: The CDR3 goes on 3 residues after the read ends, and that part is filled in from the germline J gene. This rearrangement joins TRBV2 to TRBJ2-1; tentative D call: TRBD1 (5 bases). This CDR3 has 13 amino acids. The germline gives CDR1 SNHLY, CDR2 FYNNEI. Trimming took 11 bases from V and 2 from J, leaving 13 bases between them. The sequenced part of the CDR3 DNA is TGTGCCCTTGAAAGGGGTCCCTACAATGAG. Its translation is CALERGPYNE. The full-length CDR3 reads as CALERGPYNEQFF.

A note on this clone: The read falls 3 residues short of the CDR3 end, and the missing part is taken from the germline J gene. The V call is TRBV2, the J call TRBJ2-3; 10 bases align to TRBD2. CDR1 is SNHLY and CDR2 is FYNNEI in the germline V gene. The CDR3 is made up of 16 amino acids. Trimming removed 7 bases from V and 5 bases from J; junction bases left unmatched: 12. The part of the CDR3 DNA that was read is TGTGCCAGCAAAGGGGACCAGCGGGAGGGCCGAGATACG. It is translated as CASKGDQREGRDT. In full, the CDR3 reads CASKGDQREGRDTQYF.

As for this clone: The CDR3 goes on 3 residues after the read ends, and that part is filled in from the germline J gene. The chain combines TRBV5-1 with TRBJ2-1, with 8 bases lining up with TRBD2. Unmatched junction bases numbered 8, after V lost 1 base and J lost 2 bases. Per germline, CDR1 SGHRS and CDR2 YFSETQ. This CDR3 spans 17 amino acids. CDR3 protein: CASSLPTGTSAYNEQFF. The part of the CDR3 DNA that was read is TGCGCCAGCAGCTTGCCAACCGGGACTAGTGCCTACAATGAG.

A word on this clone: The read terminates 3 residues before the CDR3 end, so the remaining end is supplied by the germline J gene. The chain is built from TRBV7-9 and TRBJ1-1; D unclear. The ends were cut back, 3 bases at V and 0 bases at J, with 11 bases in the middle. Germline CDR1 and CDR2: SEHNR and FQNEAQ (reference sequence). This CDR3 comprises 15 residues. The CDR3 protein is CASSLRSEMNTEAFF. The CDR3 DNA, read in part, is TGTGCCAGCAGCTTGCGCTCTGAGATGAACACTGAA.

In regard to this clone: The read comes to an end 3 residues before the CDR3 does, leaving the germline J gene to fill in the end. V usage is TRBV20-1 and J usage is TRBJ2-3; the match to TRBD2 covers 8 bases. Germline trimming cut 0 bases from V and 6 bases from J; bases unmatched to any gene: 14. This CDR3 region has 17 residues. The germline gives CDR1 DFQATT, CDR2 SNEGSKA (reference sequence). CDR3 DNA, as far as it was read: TGCAGTGCTAGAGAGGGGACTAGGTCCCACCCTCGGGATACG. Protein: CSAREGTRSHPRDT. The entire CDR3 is CSAREGTRSHPRDTQYF.